The 32 T cell receptor beta chains reported below all come from one sample, sequenced in a study of shared clonotypes between healthy human individuals. The repertoire was sequenced with immunoSEQ multiplex PCR; TCRdb's copy has only in-frame clones and lacks some. This sample yields over 2,000,000 clones, of which roughly 95% are seen a single time; around 1.8% belongs to the top ten. Naivety among CD8 cells was defined by CD45RO negativity and positive CCR7 selection, thereby excluding terminally differentiated effector memory CD45RA+ cells. Sequences were obtained from naive CD8+ T cells from PBMCs. All receptors come from a man between 18 and 29 years old in good health. Some clones in this sample may be carry-over from other donors' samples.

The rearrangement links TRBV29-1 to TRBJ2-7, with D perhaps matching TRBD2 (5 bases). CDR1 and CDR2 (germline): SQVTM, ANQGSEA. V was trimmed by 4 bases and J by 2 bases, leaving 12 bases between them. This CDR3 contains 13 residues. The CDR3 here is CSVAPTRTYEQYF. The CDR3 DNA sequence: TGCAGCGTTGCCCCTACTAGAACCTACGAGCAGTACTTC.

The V gene is TRBV28, the J gene TRBJ1-5, with a tentative D call TRBD1 (6 bases). The V end was cut by 3 bases, the J end by 3 bases, with 27 bases between. The CDR3 contains 20 residues. Germline lookup yields CDR1 MDHEN and CDR2 SYDVKM. CDR3 loop: CASSFAGPRRDIVVNQPQHF. The CDR3 bases are TGTGCCAGCAGTTTCGCGGGTCCTCGAAGGGACATCGTTGTCAATCAGCCCCAGCATTTT.

The chain uses TRBV18 and TRBJ2-2, with D possibly TRBD1 on 6 matching bases. The germline V and J ends were trimmed by 2 bases and 0 bases, with 10 bases remaining between them. CDR1 is KGHSH and CDR2 is LQKENI in the germline V gene. CDR3 length equals 16 residues. The CDR3 DNA is TGTGCCAGCTCACCAGGAACAGGGTCGAACACCGGGGAGCTGTTTTTT. Translated: CASSPGTGSNTGELFF.

This rearrangement joins TRBV19 to TRBJ2-1; possible D gene TRBD2, 6 bases. CDR3 size: 16 residues. Trimming took off 1 base at V and 2 bases at J, with 12 bases between the two ends. CDR1 is LNHDA, CDR2 SQIVND, per germline (reference sequence). CDR3 sequence: CASSIVGGNPYNEQFF. The CDR3 DNA follows: TGTGCCAGTAGTATAGTCGGCGGGAACCCCTACAATGAGCAGTTCTTC.

The rearrangement uses TRBV5-8 and TRBJ2-7; D is unclear. The germline V gene has CDR1 SGHTS and CDR2 YDEGEE. CDR3 length: 13 residues. V shed 4 bases and J shed 3 bases, with 11 bases lying between them. The CDR3 nucleotides are TGTGCCAGCAGCCCTTGGGCTTACTACGAGCAGTACTTC. This codes for CASSPWAYYEQYF.

The rearrangement uses TRBV28 and TRBJ1-3; 8 bases fit TRBD1. This CDR3 has 14 amino acids. V lost 6 bases to trimming and J lost 4 bases; unmatched junction nucleotides: 5. Germline CDR1 MDHEN, CDR2 SYDVKM. CDR3 sequence reads: CASSRPGGGNTIYF. The CDR3 DNA reads TGTGCCAGCAGCCGACCAGGGGGCGGAAACACCATATATTTT.

The J gene is TRBJ2-7, the V gene TRBV7-8, with no clear D. V was pared by 1 base and J by 0 bases, with 13 bases between. The CDR3 extends over 16 amino acids. Per the germline V gene, CDR1 is SGHVS and CDR2 is FQNEAQ. The CDR3 loop reads CASSLGPAVSSYEQYF. Here the CDR3 DNA reads TGTGCCAGCAGCTTAGGCCCTGCGGTAAGCTCCTACGAGCAGTACTTC.

This CDR3 reads CASSPGASEQYF. The DNA of the CDR3 is TGTGCCAGCAGCCCAGGGGCAAGCGAGCAGTACTTC. V is TRBV11-1 and J is TRBJ2-7; D perhaps matches TRBD1 (6 bases). The CDR3 spans 12 residues. Germline CDR1 reads SGHAT; CDR2 reads FQDESV (reference sequence). Trimming cost V 5 bases and J 6 bases, with 11 bases left between them.

V gene TRBV11-2 combines with J gene TRBJ2-7, with D uncertain. Germline lookup yields CDR1 SGHAT and CDR2 FQNNGV. This CDR3 spans 13 amino acids. Between the trimmed V and J ends, which lost 2 bases and 0 bases, there was a span of 5 bases. CDR3 sequence reads: CASSLTFSYEQYF. The CDR3 DNA follows: TGTGCCAGCAGCTTAACTTTCTCCTACGAGCAGTACTTC.

V and J are TRBV13 and TRBJ2-3; D is undetermined. Germline V gene data show CDR1 as PRHDT and CDR2 as FYEKMQ (reference sequence). CDR3 size: 15 residues. Trimming removed 5 bases from V and 2 bases from J, with 14 bases in between. The DNA for the CDR3 is TGTGCCAGCAGCCATGGTCTAGTTCTCACAGATACGCAGTATTTT. Protein sequence: CASSHGLVLTDTQYF.

This clone was found a few times. The chain couples TRBV28 to TRBJ1-1; weak D call: TRBD1 (5 bases). V was pared by 10 bases and J by 8 bases, with 11 bases between. Germline-derived CDR1 and CDR2 are MDHEN and SYDVKM. This CDR3 has 10 amino acids. CDR3 bases: TGTGCCATCTGGGGCGGAGAAGCTTTCTTT. Protein product: CAIWGGEAFF.

The rearrangement uses TRBV6-5 and TRBJ2-7; 9 bases map to TRBD2. CDR1 and CDR2 from the germline V gene are MNHEY and SVGAGI. The CDR3 contains 15 residues. The V segment lost 4 bases and the J segment 5 bases; nucleotides outside the gene matches: 9. The CDR3 DNA follows: TGTGCCAGCAGTTTGAGTGGCGGGAGGGTTGACGAGCAGTACTTC. Translating it yields CASSLSGGRVDEQYF.

The gene calls are TRBV5-4 and TRBJ2-2; 7 bases fit TRBD2. CDR3 length equals 15 residues. J was trimmed by 2 bases and V by 4 bases; bases with no gene match: 5. Germline CDR1 is SGHNT and CDR2 is YYREEE (reference sequence). CDR3 bases: TGTGCCAGCAGCCGAGGGGAGGGCAACACCGGGGAGCTGTTTTTT. As protein: CASSRGEGNTGELFF.

The chain uses TRBV4-1 and TRBJ2-7; 9 nucleotides align to TRBD2. The germline CDR1 and CDR2 sequences are MGHRA and YSYEKL. Trimming removed 7 bases from V and 4 bases from J; junction bases left unmatched: 14. This CDR3 region has 16 residues. DNA of the CDR3: TGCGCCAGCACCAGGATTCATGGGCGGGAGGGTTACGAGCAGTACTTC. Translating it yields CASTRIHGREGYEQYF.

This clone was counted once. The chain recombines TRBV7-2 with TRBJ1-5; D is ambiguous. Trimming removed 0 bases from V and 0 bases from J, with 12 bases in between. Germline lookup yields CDR1 SGHTA and CDR2 FQGNSA. This CDR3 is built from 17 residues. The CDR3 DNA follows: TGTGCCAGCAGCTTAGCGAGTCCAGGCCGTAGCAATCAGCCCCAGCATTTT. Translation: CASSLASPGRSNQPQHF.

This clone was seen a handful of times. Other nucleotide sequences from this sample produce the same CDR3. The chain employs TRBV19 and TRBJ1-5; D remains ambiguous. There are 13 residues in the CDR3. Germline CDR1 LNHDA, CDR2 SQIVND (reference sequence). V lost 3 bases to trimming and J lost 7 bases, with 10 bases between them. CDR3 residues: CASSMGGGQPQHF. The CDR3 DNA reads as TGTGCCAGTAGTATGGGAGGAGGGCAGCCCCAGCATTTT. Variable domain in full (rest from reference TRBV19 and TRBJ1-5): DGGITQSPKYLFRKEGQNVTLSCEQNLNHDAMYWYRQDPGQGLRLIYYSQIVNDFQKGDIAEGYSVSREKKESFPLTVTSAQKNPTAFYLCASSMGGGQPQHFGDGTRLSIL.

This clone was seen a single time. The chain joins TRBV29-1 to TRBJ2-1; D gene uncertain. V was pared by 6 bases and J by 8 bases, with 17 bases between. The CDR3 totals 13 residues. Germline values: CDR1 SQVTM, CDR2 ANQGSEA. The CDR3: CSVVDFRGDEQFF. CDR3 nucleotides: TGCAGCGTCGTCGACTTTCGCGGAGATGAGCAGTTCTTC.

This chain links TRBV6-6 with TRBJ2-5; D is possibly TRBD2 (5 bases). Germline lookup yields CDR1 MNHNY and CDR2 SVGAGI (reference sequence). The CDR3 is made up of 15 amino acids. Trimming pared 5 bases from V and 4 bases from J, leaving 17 bases between. The CDR3 sequence: CASSPPEEGGETQYF. The DNA for the CDR3 is TGTGCCAGCAGTCCCCCAGAAGAGGGCGGAGAGACCCAGTACTTC.

A word on this clone: One end of the junction does not line up with germline, which may come from a read error. The J gene is TRBJ2-7, the V gene TRBV28, with TRBD1 matching 7 bases. Germline V gives CDR1 MDHEN, CDR2 SYDVKM. CDR3 length equals 15 residues. CDR3 protein: CASSIHDRESYGQYF. The CDR3 DNA reads TGTGCCAGCAGCATACACGACAGGGAGTCCTACGGGCAGTACTTC.

This rearrangement joins TRBV6-5 to TRBJ1-1; D not certain. Trimming cost V 8 bases and J 1 base, with 11 bases left between them. CDR1 is MNHEY and CDR2 is SVGAGI in the germline V gene. This CDR3 is 13 amino acids long. Written as DNA, the CDR3 is TGTGCCAGCGGGAGAGTGGCGAACACTGAAGCTTTCTTT. Residues: CASGRVANTEAFF.

The V gene is TRBV2, the J gene TRBJ2-5; no reliable D call. CDR3 size: 13 residues. CDR1 SNHLY and CDR2 FYNNEI come from the germline V gene. Between the trimmed V and J ends, which lost 5 bases and 1 base, there was a span of 8 bases. The CDR3 spells CASSLPGQETQYF. The DNA for the CDR3 is TGTGCCAGCAGTTTGCCGGGCCAAGAGACCCAGTACTTC. The full variable domain, with the rest looked up from reference TRBV2 and TRBJ2-5, is EPEVTQTPSHQVTQMGQEVILRCVPISNHLYFYWYRQILGQKVEFLVSFYNNEISEKSEIFDDQFSVERPDGSNFTLKIRSTKLEDSAMYFCASSLPGQETQYFGPGTRLLVL.

The CDR3 is CASSAGLAWNEQFF. In DNA form, the CDR3 reads TGTGCCAGCAGCGCGGGACTAGCGTGGAATGAGCAGTTCTTC. This chain joins TRBV5-6 and TRBJ2-1; 10 bases line up with TRBD2. V was pared by 4 bases and J by 7 bases, with 5 bases of the junction left unmatched. The CDR3 is 14 amino acids. Germline loops: CDR1 SGHDT, CDR2 YYEEEE.

The rearrangement links TRBV7-2 to TRBJ2-7; TRBD1 matches 7 bases. Losses at the gene ends were 5 bases for V and 4 bases for J; bases not matched to a gene: 8. CDR1 SGHTA and CDR2 FQGNSA come from the germline V gene. The CDR3 sequence is 14 residues long. The CDR3 reads CASSKPGQSYEQYF. CDR3 in DNA: TGTGCCAGCAGCAAACCGGGACAGTCATACGAGCAGTACTTC.

The J gene is TRBJ1-2, the V gene TRBV7-9, with D perhaps TRBD1 (5 bases). V was trimmed by 5 bases and J by 4 bases, leaving 14 bases between them. This CDR3 spans 14 amino acids. Germline lookup yields CDR1 SEHNR and CDR2 FQNEAQ (reference sequence). CDR3 sequence: CASSPAGTLYGYTF. CDR3 bases: TGTGCCAGCAGCCCCGCGGGGACCCTCTATGGCTACACCTTC.

The chain couples TRBV11-2 to TRBJ2-5; the D is unclear. CDR1 and CDR2 from the germline V gene are SGHAT and FQNNGV. This CDR3 is built from 14 residues. V lost 0 bases, J lost 5 bases, and 10 bases lay in between. The CDR3 sequence: CASSLDPGEETQYF. The CDR3 bases are TGTGCCAGCAGCTTAGATCCGGGTGAGGAGACCCAGTACTTC.

The chain has TRBV27 and TRBJ1-1, with a weak D call TRBD1 (5 bases). In germline, CDR1 is MNHEY, CDR2 SMNVEV (reference sequence). There are 12 residues in the CDR3. Trimming shortened V by 11 bases and J by 2 bases, and 12 bases separated the two germline ends. The CDR3 DNA sequence: TGTGCCGCCCGGGGGGGTAACACTGAAGCTTTCTTT. Translated, it gives CAARGGNTEAFF.

The V and J genes are TRBV14 and TRBJ2-1; the match to TRBD2 covers 7 bases. This CDR3 has 17 amino acids. The germline V gene encodes CDR1 SGHDN and CDR2 FVKESK. J lost 2 bases, V lost 0 bases, and 7 bases had no gene match. CDR3 amino acids: CASSQDPGSGPYNEQFF. In nucleotides, the CDR3 is TGTGCCAGCAGCCAAGACCCTGGTAGCGGGCCCTACAATGAGCAGTTCTTC.

The chain is built from TRBV5-6 and TRBJ1-5; TRBD1 might be the D (6 bases). Per germline, CDR1 SGHDT and CDR2 YYEEEE. V lost 7 bases, J lost 6 bases, and 14 bases lay in between. The CDR3 consists of 13 residues. CDR3 DNA sequence: TGTGCCAGCGGGCGGGGGGGCGGTCAGCCCCAGCATTTT. Protein sequence: CASGRGGGQPQHF.

The chain recombines TRBV28 with TRBJ1-1; unclear D gene. Deletions cut 3 bases from V and 0 bases from J, with 8 bases between. The CDR3 has 14 amino acids. The germline CDR1 and CDR2 sequences are MDHEN and SYDVKM. CDR3 sequence (DNA): TGTGCCAGCAGTTTCTGGACCTTGAACACTGAAGCTTTCTTT. This translates into CASSFWTLNTEAFF. Full variable domain (missing parts from reference TRBV28 and TRBJ1-1): DVKVTQSSRYLVKRTGEKVFLECVQDMDHENMFWYRQDPGLGLRLIYFSYDVKMKEKGDIPEGYSVSREKKERFSLILESASTNQTSMYLCASSFWTLNTEAFFGQGTRLTVV.

The rearrangement uses TRBV19 and TRBJ2-2, with D hard to call. The germline CDR1 and CDR2 sequences are LNHDA and SQIVND (reference sequence). This CDR3 region has 19 residues. V shed 2 bases and J shed 0 bases, with 19 bases lying between them. CDR3 nucleotide sequence: TGTGCCAGTAGTATAACTACGATAAGGACGTTCGCGAACACCGGGGAGCTGTTTTTT. Translating it yields CASSITTIRTFANTGELFF.

The chain recombines TRBV10-2 with TRBJ2-1; possible D gene TRBD1, 5 bases. CDR1 WSHSY and CDR2 SAAADI come from the germline V gene. CDR3 length: 10 amino acids. The V end lost 6 bases, the J end lost 10 bases, and 7 bases lay between the germline ends. CDR3 residues: CASRGREQFF. Here the CDR3 DNA reads TGCGCCAGCAGGGGGCGGGAGCAGTTCTTC.

CDR3 DNA: TGTGCCAGCAGCCGAGGGTGGACAAGCACAGATACGCAGTATTTT. It specifies CASSRGWTSTDTQYF. The chain combines TRBV7-3 with TRBJ2-3; TRBD1 or TRBD2 may be the D gene (5 bases each). This CDR3 has 15 amino acids. CDR1 and CDR2 (germline): SGHTA, FQGTGA. Trimming removed 5 bases from V and 0 bases from J, with 12 bases in between.